Each of the 32 T cell receptor beta chains below was sequenced from the same sample in a study of identical twins. From the 5' RACE reads, TCRdb called clonotypes with MiXCR, one entry per CDR3 protein. Of 200,000 to 250,000 distinct CDR3 sequences listed, under 12% are singletons. What was sequenced was memory T cells sorted from blood. These TCRs come from a man aged 50-60 years in good health.

This clonotype was observed at least ten times. V and J are TRBV7-8 and TRBJ1-2; D gene ambiguous. V shed 5 bases and J shed 3 bases, with 7 bases lying between them. The CDR3 is 12 residues long. CDR1 is SGHVS and CDR2 is FQNEAQ in the germline V gene. CDR3 sequence (DNA): TGTGCCAGCAGCGAATCAGACTATGGCTACACCTTC. Translation gives CASSESDYGYTF.

This clonotype occurred many times. The chain recombines TRBV7-9 with TRBJ1-4; 7 bases line up with TRBD1. This CDR3 region has 13 residues. CDR1 is SEHNR, CDR2 FQNEAQ, per germline (reference sequence). V trimming: 5 bases; J trimming: 14 bases; junction bases outside the gene matches: 11. The CDR3 region is CASSGPSGQVLFF. The CDR3 bases are TGTGCCAGCAGCGGGCCCTCCGGACAGGTCCTGTTTTTT.

The table lists this clonotype with a few counts. The V gene is TRBV11-1, the J gene TRBJ2-7, with D hard to call. There are 12 residues in the CDR3. Germline lookup yields CDR1 SGHAT and CDR2 FQDESV (reference sequence). V lost 4 bases and J lost 5, with 9 bases in between. The CDR3 protein is CASSSGGDEQYF. In nucleotides, the CDR3 is TGTGCCAGCAGCTCGGGCGGCGACGAGCAGTACTTC. Full variable domain (missing parts from reference TRBV11-1 and TRBJ2-7): EAEVAQSPRYKITEKSQAVAFWCDPISGHATLYWYRQILGQGPELLVQFQDESVVDDSQLPKDRFSAERLKGVDSTLKIQPAELGDSAMYLCASSSGGDEQYFGPGTRLTVT.

By its share, this clonotype is medium-sized. The chain links TRBV5-1 to TRBJ2-5; D is possibly TRBD1 or TRBD2 (5 bases each). V lost 4 bases and J 0 bases, leaving 10 bases between the germline ends. Germline V gene data show CDR1 as SGHRS and CDR2 as YFSETQ. The CDR3 length is 14 residues. The CDR3 here is CASSLGEYQETQYF. CDR3 coding DNA: TGCGCCAGCAGCCTGGGGGAATACCAAGAGACCCAGTACTTC.

This clonotype showed up just a few times. The chain has TRBV5-4 and TRBJ2-7; no clear D. Trimming cost V 3 bases and J 4 bases, with 8 bases left between them. Looked up from germline, CDR1 is SGHNT and CDR2 is YYREEE (reference sequence). This CDR3 is built from 12 residues. This CDR3 reads CASSYDQYEQYF. The CDR3 DNA reads TGTGCCAGCAGCTACGACCAATACGAGCAGTACTTC. Complete variable domain (other parts from reference TRBV5-4 and TRBJ2-7): ETGVTQSPTHLIKTRGQQVTLRCSSQSGHNTVSWYQQALGQGPQFIFQYYREEENGRGNFPPRFSGLQFPNYSSELNVNALELDDSALYLCASSYDQYEQYFGPGTRLTVT.

In this sample, this clonotype turned up a few times. The chain recombines TRBV29-1 with TRBJ2-7, with TRBD1 matching over 9 bases. After removal of 1 base from V and 5 bases from J, the junction contained 3 bases not matched to a gene. Germline-derived CDR1 and CDR2 are SQVTM and ANQGSEA. CDR3 size: 13 residues. The CDR3 is CSVEGTGVHEQYF. The CDR3 bases are TGCAGCGTTGAAGGGACAGGGGTCCACGAGCAGTACTTC.

The chain couples TRBV28 to TRBJ1-2; 8 nucleotides line up with TRBD1. V lost 7 bases, J lost 8 bases, and 9 bases stayed unmatched. CDR1 and CDR2 from the germline V gene are MDHEN and SYDVKM. CDR3 length: 13 amino acids. Here the CDR3 reads CASTIVRGQGYTF. As DNA, the CDR3 is TGTGCCAGCACCATTGTCAGGGGGCAGGGCTACACCTTC.

This clonotype showed up many times. The chain has TRBV7-2 and TRBJ2-2, with 8 bases matching TRBD1. The CDR3 runs 15 residues. Germline CDR1 is SGHTA and CDR2 is FQGNSA. The trim removed 5 bases at V and 6 bases at J, leaving 8 bases unmatched. The CDR3 sequence is CASSRGQGVAGELFF. The CDR3 bases are TGTGCCAGCAGCCGCGGACAGGGCGTTGCCGGGGAGCTGTTTTTT.

This clonotype was observed many times. CDR3 bases: TGTGCCAGCGCGGGGAGCTCCTACGAGCAGTACTTC. Amino acid sequence: CASAGSSYEQYF. This sequence joins TRBV18 and TRBJ2-7, with D perhaps matching TRBD2 (6 bases). The germline V gene has CDR1 KGHSH and CDR2 LQKENI. This CDR3 is built from 12 residues. The V and J ends lost 8 bases and 0 bases respectively, with 8 bases between them.

The V call is TRBV29-1, the J call TRBJ2-5; D is ambiguous. The length of the CDR3 is 13 residues. CDR1 and CDR2 (germline): SQVTM, ANQGSEA. V lost 7 bases, J lost 1 base, and 13 bases lay in between. Here the CDR3 reads CSGRPGSQETQYF. Written as DNA, the CDR3 is TGCAGCGGCAGGCCCGGTTCCCAAGAGACCCAGTACTTC.

The chain is built from TRBV6-6 and TRBJ1-2, with unresolved D. V was pared by 2 bases and J by 4 bases, with 8 bases between. The CDR3 consists of 13 residues. Germline loops: CDR1 MNHNY, CDR2 SVGAGI (reference sequence). The CDR3 here is CASSYGESYGYTF. As DNA, the CDR3 is TGTGCCAGCAGTTACGGAGAAAGCTATGGCTACACCTTC.

This clonotype was seen a handful of times. This chain's CDR3 is CASSLVGRVQETQYF. As DNA, the CDR3 is TGTGCCAGCAGTTTAGTCGGACGGGTCCAAGAGACCCAGTACTTC. The chain carries TRBV12-3 or TRBV12-4 and TRBJ2-5; D is unresolved. The CDR3 sequence is 15 residues long. V was clipped by 1 base and J by 1 base, with 10 bases between them.

This clonotype was counted at least ten times. This rearrangement joins TRBV6-2 or TRBV6-3 to TRBJ1-2; D call uncertain. V was clipped by 4 bases and J by 4 bases, with 19 bases between them. Germline CDR1 reads MNHEY; CDR2 reads SVGEGT. This CDR3 region has 16 residues. CDR3 sequence reads: CASSSSIAEVFYGYTF. The DNA for the CDR3 is TGTGCCAGCAGTTCCTCCATTGCTGAAGTTTTCTATGGCTACACCTTC.

The V call is TRBV3-1, the J call TRBJ2-4, with 10 positions matching TRBD1. Germline V CDR1 and CDR2: LGHDT, YNNKEL (reference sequence). The CDR3 is 16 residues long. V was clipped by 4 bases and J by 9 bases; unmatched bases: 12. Here the CDR3 reads CASSPWTGTGECIQYF. The CDR3 nucleotides read TGTGCCAGCAGCCCTTGGACCGGGACAGGGGAGTGCATTCAGTACTTC.

This clonotype was counted at least ten times. The chain couples TRBV10-3 to TRBJ1-1; TRBD1 matches 8 bases. CDR3 length: 15 residues. Looked up from germline, CDR1 is ENHRY and CDR2 is SYGVKD. V was clipped by 3 bases and J by 6 bases; unmatched bases: 9. Written as DNA, the CDR3 is TGTGCCATCAGTGACCGAGACAGGGGCGGCCCTGAAGCTTTCTTT. Its protein product is CAISDRDRGGPEAFF.

In this sample, this clonotype turned up many times. Relative to the germline gene, one junction end is altered; a read error may explain this. The V and J genes are TRBV7-7 and TRBJ2-5; a possible D gene is TRBD1 (6 bases). This CDR3 contains 13 residues. Germline V gene data show CDR1 as SSHAT and CDR2 as FNYEAQ (reference sequence). The CDR3 region has the DNA TGTGCTAGCAGCTCACAGGGCCAAGAGACCCAGTACTTC. Its protein is CASSSQGQETQYF.

This clonotype occurred many times. The genes are TRBV6-1 and TRBJ2-4, with D perhaps matching TRBD2 (5 bases). The germline V gene has CDR1 MNHNS and CDR2 SASEGT. The V gene lost 6 bases and the J gene lost 0 bases, with 18 bases spanning the gap. The CDR3 totals 17 residues. The CDR3 nucleotides are TGTGCCAGCAGGGCCTATCGGGGATCTCTAGCCAAAAACATTCAGTACTTC. It encodes CASRAYRGSLAKNIQYF.

This clonotype was seen ten or more times. This chain links TRBV9 with TRBJ2-3, with TRBD1 matching 8 bases. This CDR3 has 16 amino acids. Trimming removed 2 bases from V and 2 bases from J; junction bases left unmatched: 7. Germline V CDR1 and CDR2: SGDLS, YYNGEE. The CDR3 region is CASSVGTGTPTDTQYF. The CDR3 nucleotides are TGTGCCAGCAGCGTCGGGACAGGAACCCCCACAGATACGCAGTATTTT.

This clonotype has only a few counts. The CDR3 sequence: CSAGAAGLAGGPDEQFF. CDR3 nucleotides: TGCAGTGCCGGGGCTGCGGGACTAGCGGGAGGGCCCGATGAGCAGTTCTTC. V gene TRBV20-1 combines with J gene TRBJ2-1; 16 bases match TRBD2. The germline gives CDR1 DFQATT, CDR2 SNEGSKA (reference sequence). V shed 6 bases, J shed 8 bases, and the junction held 13 bases outside the gene matches. The CDR3 has 17 amino acids.

The chain employs TRBV28 and TRBJ1-2; 8 bases are shared with TRBD1. The J segment lost 2 bases and the V segment lost 6 bases, leaving 8 bases of the junction unmatched. Germline loops: CDR1 MDHEN, CDR2 SYDVKM. CDR3 length: 15 amino acids. The CDR3 reads CASRSRTGFNYGYTF. CDR3 bases: TGTGCCAGCAGAAGTAGGACAGGGTTCAACTATGGCTACACCTTC.

This clonotype was seen repeatedly, ten times or more. This rearrangement joins TRBV10-3 to TRBJ2-6, with 9 bases identical to TRBD1. The germline gives CDR1 ENHRY, CDR2 SYGVKD. The J segment lost 0 bases and the V segment lost 11 bases, leaving 8 bases of the junction unmatched. The CDR3 covers 16 residues. CDR3 DNA: TGTGCCTCGCGGACAGGGGCTATCTCTGGGGCCAACGTCCTGACTTTC. Translation gives CASRTGAISGANVLTF.

This rearrangement joins TRBV18 to TRBJ2-7; weak D call: TRBD2 (5 bases). CDR1 is KGHSH and CDR2 is LQKENI in the germline V gene. Between the trimmed V and J ends, which lost 3 bases and 0 bases, there was a span of 15 bases. The CDR3 runs 16 residues. Here the CDR3 reads CASSPTAGVGSYEQYF. CDR3 DNA: TGTGCCAGCTCACCGACTGCCGGGGTTGGCTCCTACGAGCAGTACTTC. Supplemented by reference TRBV18 and TRBJ2-7, the full variable domain reads NAGVMQNPRHLVRRRGQEARLRCSPMKGHSHVYWYRQLPEEGLKFMVYLQKENIIDESGMPKERFSAEFPKEGPSILRIQQVVRGDSAAYFCASSPTAGVGSYEQYFGPGTRLTVT.

This clonotype was recorded many times. The chain is built from TRBV7-3 and TRBJ2-3; TRBD2 aligns across 8 bases. The V gene end was trimmed by 4 bases and the J gene end by 1 base; junction bases not matched to a gene: 13. CDR1 is SGHTA and CDR2 is FQGTGA in the germline V gene. CDR3 length: 18 residues. CDR3 sequence (DNA): TGTGCCAGCAGCTCCCAACCGGGACTAGTCTCGGGCACAGATACGCAGTATTTT. It specifies CASSSQPGLVSGTDTQYF.

The rearrangement joins TRBV20-1 to TRBJ2-7; 12 bases map to TRBD2. This CDR3 comprises 16 residues. From germline, CDR1 is DFQATT and CDR2 SNEGSKA (reference sequence). V was clipped by 1 base and J by 2 bases; unmatched bases: 6. The CDR3 bases are TGCAGTGCTAGAGCGACACTAGCGGGGGGCCCCTACGAGCAGTACTTC. Translated, it gives CSARATLAGGPYEQYF.

Ten or more counts support this clonotype. This sequence joins TRBV29-1 and TRBJ1-4, with 10 nucleotides matching TRBD1. Trimming at V came to 7 bases and at J to 11 bases, leaving 10 bases not matched to a gene. Per germline, CDR1 SQVTM and CDR2 ANQGSEA. The CDR3 runs to 13 residues. The CDR3 here is CSATGTGAYKLFF. In DNA form, the CDR3 reads TGCAGCGCCACCGGGACAGGGGCTTATAAACTGTTTTTT. The whole variable domain, remainder taken from reference TRBV29-1 and TRBJ1-4, is SAVISQKPSRDICQRGTSLTIQCQVDSQVTMMFWYRQQPGQSLTLIATANQGSEATYESGFVIDKFPISRPNLTFSTLTVSNMSPEDSSIYLCSATGTGAYKLFFGSGTQLSVL.

This clonotype was seen repeatedly, ten times or more. The V and J genes are TRBV5-1 and TRBJ2-5, with D tentatively TRBD2 (6 bases). CDR1 and CDR2 (germline): SGHRS, YFSETQ. The CDR3 loop spans 15 amino acids. With 0 bases removed from V and 4 bases from J, the gap between germline ends came to 13 bases. For the CDR3, the DNA is TGCGCCAGCAGCTTGGTGGTCGGGAGTGGAGAGACCCAGTACTTC. This translates into CASSLVVGSGETQYF.

V gene TRBV2 combines with J gene TRBJ2-1, with TRBD2 identical over 7 bases. This CDR3 comprises 16 residues. The V gene end was trimmed by 2 bases and the J gene end by 8 bases; junction bases not matched to a gene: 12. Germline V gene data show CDR1 as SNHLY and CDR2 as FYNNEI. In nucleotides, the CDR3 is TGTGCCAGCAGTGAAATCGGCGGGAGTCAGTGGGATGAGCAGTTCTTC. Translated: CASSEIGGSQWDEQFF.

V usage is TRBV3-1 and J usage is TRBJ1-2; 8 bases agree with TRBD1. V was pared by 6 bases and J by 9 bases, with 6 bases of the junction left unmatched. The germline gives CDR1 LGHDT, CDR2 YNNKEL (reference sequence). This CDR3 has 12 amino acids. The chain's CDR3 is CASRPGQGSYTF. The CDR3 DNA follows: TGTGCCAGCAGACCTGGACAGGGAAGCTACACCTTC.

This clonotype was seen many times. J is TRBJ1-5 and V is TRBV12-5; D is uncertain. This CDR3 is built from 14 residues. V was cut by 6 bases and J by 2 bases, with 11 bases left in between. CDR1 and CDR2 from the germline V gene are LGHNT and FRNRAP. The CDR3 spells CASGPGRRNQPQHF. The CDR3 coding sequence is TGTGCTAGTGGCCCCGGACGACGCAATCAGCCCCAGCATTTT.

This clonotype came up a few times. The chain links TRBV29-1 to TRBJ2-1; 11 nucleotides agree with TRBD2. The CDR3 is 14 residues long. V lost 7 bases, J lost 4 bases, and 6 bases stayed unmatched. Germline V CDR1 and CDR2: SQVTM, ANQGSEA. Here the CDR3 DNA reads TGCAGCGGTAGCGGGGGGGAAGGGTACAATGAGCAGTTCTTC. Protein product: CSGSGGEGYNEQFF.

This clonotype has a count of ten or more. V and J are TRBV5-1 and TRBJ2-1; TRBD1 matches at 10 bases. Germline V lookup: CDR1 SGHRS, CDR2 YFSETQ. The CDR3 is made up of 16 amino acids. Unmatched junction bases numbered 1, after V lost 0 bases and J lost 1 base. The CDR3 sequence is CASSLAGQGSYNEQFF. The CDR3 coding sequence is TGCGCCAGCAGCTTGGCGGGACAGGGGTCCTACAATGAGCAGTTCTTC.

The sample holds a few counts of this clonotype. The rearrangement joins TRBV7-2 to TRBJ1-2; D is undetermined. In germline, CDR1 is SGHTA, CDR2 FQGNSA. V was clipped by 6 bases and J by 6 bases, with 17 bases between them. The CDR3 runs to 14 residues. The CDR3 DNA is TGTGCCAGCAGACGGACCCCGGGAATCGATGGCTACACCTTC. This translates into CASRRTPGIDGYTF.